Described below is a single TCR beta chain sequence and its context. Its cognate antigen is unknown. The sample originates from a study of T cell repertoires in cytomegalovirus infection. At the level of the study: Evidence of both CMV infection and a matching HLA type came from public TCR beta signatures. Study conclusions and caveats: The cumulative frequency of public TCR beta families identified carriers of CMV plus the relevant HLA.

Via MiXCR, TCRdb re-called the reads, giving one row per CDR3 protein. The sample carries around 450,000 distinct CDR3 sequences, roughly 31% recorded once. The receptor's source is a human donor in good health (CMV status not recorded). Some clones in this sample may be carry-over from other donors' samples. Sequencing was performed on PBMCs.

The CDR3 spells CSARAQTDTQYF. Here the CDR3 DNA reads TGCAGTGCTAGGGCGCAGACAGATACGCAGTATTTT. The chain couples TRBV20-1 to TRBJ2-3; no firm D call. Germline assignment: CDR1 DFQATT and CDR2 SNEGSKA (reference sequence). The V and J ends lost 3 bases and 3 bases respectively, with 7 bases between them. The CDR3 contains 12 residues.